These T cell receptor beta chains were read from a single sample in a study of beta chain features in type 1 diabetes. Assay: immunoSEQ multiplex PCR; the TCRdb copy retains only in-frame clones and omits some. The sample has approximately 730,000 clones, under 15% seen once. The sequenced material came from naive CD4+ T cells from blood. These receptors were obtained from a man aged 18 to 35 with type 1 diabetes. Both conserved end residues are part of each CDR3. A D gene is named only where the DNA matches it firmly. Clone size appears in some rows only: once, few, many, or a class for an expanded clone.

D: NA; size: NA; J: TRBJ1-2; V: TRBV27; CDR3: CASSLGPNYGYTF; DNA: TGTGCCAGCAGTTTGGGCCCGAACTATGGCTACACCTTC
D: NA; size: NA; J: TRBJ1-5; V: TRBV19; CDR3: CASSIPLEPQHF; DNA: TGTGCCAGTAGTATTCCGCTGGAGCCCCAGCATTTT
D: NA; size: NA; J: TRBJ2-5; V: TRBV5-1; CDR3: CASSLAGPQETQYF; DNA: TGCGCCAGCAGCTTGGCGGGGCCCCAAGAGACCCAGTACTTC
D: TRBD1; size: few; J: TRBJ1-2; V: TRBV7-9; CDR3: CASSFDRDGYTF; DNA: TGTGCCAGCAGCTTCGACAGGGATGGCTACACCTTC
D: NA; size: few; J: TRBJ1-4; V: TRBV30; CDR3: CAWSRATNEKLFF; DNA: TGTGCCTGGAGCAGGGCTACTAATGAAAAACTGTTTTTT
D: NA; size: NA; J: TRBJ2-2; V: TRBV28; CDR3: CASMLLGNTGELFF; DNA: TGTGCCAGCATGCTTCTGGGGAACACCGGGGAGCTGTTTTTT
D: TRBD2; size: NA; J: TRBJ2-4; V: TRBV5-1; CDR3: CASSFGLAGGHAKNIQYF; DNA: TGCGCCAGCAGCTTCGGACTAGCGGGGGGCCACGCCAAAAACATTCAGTACTTC
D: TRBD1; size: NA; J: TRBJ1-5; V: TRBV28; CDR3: CASSDRTGGNQPQHF; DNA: TGTGCCAGCAGCGACCGGACAGGGGGCAATCAGCCCCAGCATTTT
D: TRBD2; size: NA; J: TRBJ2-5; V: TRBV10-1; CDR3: CASNPSGGETQYF; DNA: TGCGCCAGTAACCCTAGCGGAGGAGAGACCCAGTACTTC
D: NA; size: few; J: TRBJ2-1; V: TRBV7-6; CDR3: CASSSRYDEQFF; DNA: TGTGCCAGCAGCTCCAGGTATGATGAGCAGTTCTTC
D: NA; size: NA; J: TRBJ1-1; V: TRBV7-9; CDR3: CASSTSPGRRSGNTEAFF; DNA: TGTGCCAGCAGCACTTCTCCGGGACGGAGGTCCGGGAACACTGAAGCTTTCTTT
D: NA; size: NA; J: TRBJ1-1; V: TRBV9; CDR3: CASSSTFDTEAFF; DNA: TGTGCCAGCAGCTCCACTTTCGACACTGAAGCTTTCTTT
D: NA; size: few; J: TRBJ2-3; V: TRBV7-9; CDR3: CASSLPPDTQYF; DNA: TGTGCCAGCAGCTTGCCCCCCGATACGCAGTATTTT
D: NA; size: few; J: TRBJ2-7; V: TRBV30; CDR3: CAWSRQGDPSQYF; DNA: TGTGCCTGGAGCAGGCAGGGAGATCCCTCGCAGTACTTC
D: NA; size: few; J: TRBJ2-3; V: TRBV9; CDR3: CASSAAGTQPTDTQYF; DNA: TGTGCCAGCAGCGCCGCCGGGACTCAACCCACAGATACGCAGTATTTT
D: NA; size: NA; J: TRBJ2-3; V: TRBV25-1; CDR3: CASSGRDTQYF; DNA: TGTGCCAGCAGTGGGAGAGATACGCAGTATTTT
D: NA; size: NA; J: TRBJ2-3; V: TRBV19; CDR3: CASRQGRTDTQYF; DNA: TGTGCCAGTAGACAAGGGAGGACAGATACGCAGTATTTT
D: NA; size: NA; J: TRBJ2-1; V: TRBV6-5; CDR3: CASSSDGSSYNEQFF; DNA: TGTGCCAGCAGTTCCGACGGAAGCTCCTACAATGAGCAGTTCTTC
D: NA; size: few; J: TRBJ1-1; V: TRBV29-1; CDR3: CSVESNTEAFF; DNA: TGCAGCGTTGAATCGAACACTGAAGCTTTCTTT
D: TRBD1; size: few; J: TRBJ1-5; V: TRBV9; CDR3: CASSETGDNQPQHF; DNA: TGTGCCAGCAGCGAGACAGGGGACAATCAGCCCCAGCATTTT
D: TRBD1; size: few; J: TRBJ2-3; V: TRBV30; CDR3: CAWNPGQGLYF; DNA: TGTGCCTGGAATCCGGGACAGGGTTTGTATTTT
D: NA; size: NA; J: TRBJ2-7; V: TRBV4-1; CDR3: CASSQVLETDSYEQYF; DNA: TGCGCCAGCAGCCAAGTTTTAGAGACAGACTCCTACGAGCAGTACTTC
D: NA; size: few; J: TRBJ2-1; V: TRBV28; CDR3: CASSFPWGPYNEQFF; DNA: TGTGCCAGCAGTTTTCCCTGGGGGCCCTACAATGAGCAGTTCTTC
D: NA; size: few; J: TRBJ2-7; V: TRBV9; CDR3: CASSVGQGSREQYF; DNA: TGTGCCAGCAGCGTAGGGCAGGGTTCACGCGAGCAGTACTTC
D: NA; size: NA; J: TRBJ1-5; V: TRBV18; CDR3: CASSPPLGTGQPQHF; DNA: TGTGCCAGCTCACCACCGCTGGGGACGGGTCAGCCCCAGCATTTT
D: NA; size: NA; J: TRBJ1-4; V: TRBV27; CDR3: CASSLHSSNEKLFF; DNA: TGTGCCAGCAGTTTACACTCTTCTAATGAAAAACTGTTTTTT
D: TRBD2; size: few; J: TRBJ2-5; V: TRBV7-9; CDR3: CAIGRDYQETQYF; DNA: TGTGCCATTGGGAGGGATTACCAAGAGACCCAGTACTTC
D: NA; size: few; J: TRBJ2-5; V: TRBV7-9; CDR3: CASSINWEETQYF; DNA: TGTGCCAGCAGCATAAACTGGGAAGAGACCCAGTACTTC
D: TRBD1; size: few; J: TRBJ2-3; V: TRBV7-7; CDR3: CASSPWTGQNTDTQYF; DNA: TGTGCCAGCAGCCCCTGGACAGGCCAAAACACAGATACGCAGTATTTT
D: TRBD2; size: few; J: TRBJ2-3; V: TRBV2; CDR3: CASRTRLAGQDTQYF; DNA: TGTGCCAGCAGAACACGACTAGCAGGGCAGGATACGCAGTATTTT